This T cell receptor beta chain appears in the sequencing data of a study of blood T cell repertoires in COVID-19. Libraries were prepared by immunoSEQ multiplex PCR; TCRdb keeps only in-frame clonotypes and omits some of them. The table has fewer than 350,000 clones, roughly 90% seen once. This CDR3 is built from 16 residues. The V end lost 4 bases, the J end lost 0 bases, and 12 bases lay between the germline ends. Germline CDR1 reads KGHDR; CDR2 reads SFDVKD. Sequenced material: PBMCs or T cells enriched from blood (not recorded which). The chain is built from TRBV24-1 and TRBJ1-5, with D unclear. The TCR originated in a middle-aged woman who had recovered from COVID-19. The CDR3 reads CATSEAGSYSNQPQHF. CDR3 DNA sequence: TGTGCCACCAGTGAAGCCGGGTCCTATAGCAATCAGCCCCAGCATTTT.